A selection of T cell receptor beta chains follows, all from one sample in a study of blood T cells in healthy people across ages. TCRdb re-analysed the 5' RACE reads in MiXCR, keeping a single row per CDR3 protein. The repertoire consists of roughly 410,000 distinct CDR3 sequences, with 45% to 65% occurring once and the leading ten covering about 54%. What was sequenced was blood. The source is a man between 60 and 75 years old in good health. Both conserved end residues are part of each CDR3. A D gene is named only where the DNA matches it firmly. Where a row states a size, it is once, few, many or the class of an expanded clone; other rows omit it.

DNA: TGTGCCAGCAGTTCTACAGGGGAAGTCGATGAGCAGTTCTTC
CDR3: CASSSTGEVDEQFF
size: -
D: TRBD1
J: TRBJ2-1
V: TRBV12-3/TRBV12-4
length: 14

DNA: TGTGCCAGCAGCTTGACGGGGGGCCTTAGCAATGAGCAGTTCTTC
CDR3: CASSLTGGLSNEQFF
size: few
D: -
J: TRBJ2-1
V: TRBV7-9
length: 15

DNA: TGTGCCAGTTCGTGGGGTCTGGGCAATCAGCCCCAGCATTTT
CDR3: CASSWGLGNQPQHF
size: few
D: -
J: TRBJ1-5
V: TRBV27
length: 14

DNA: TGCAGTGCTAGGGGACAGCGGGGGTCCGGGGAGACCCAGTACTTC
CDR3: CSARGQRGSGETQYF
size: few
D: -
J: TRBJ2-5
V: TRBV20-1
length: 15

DNA: TGCAGCGTTGAAAACCACCGAACAGAGGGTTTCTACGAGCAGTACTTC
CDR3: CSVENHRTEGFYEQYF
size: -
D: -
J: TRBJ2-7
V: TRBV29-1
length: 16

DNA: TGTGCCAGCAGCTCCTCGGAGGGACTACTCACAGATACGCAGTATTTT
CDR3: CASSSSEGLLTDTQYF
size: -
D: TRBD2
J: TRBJ2-3
V: TRBV9
length: 16

DNA: TGTGCCAGCAGCTTTCAGGGGTACAATGAGCAGTTCTTC
CDR3: CASSFQGYNEQFF
size: few
D: -
J: TRBJ2-1
V: TRBV7-2
length: 13

DNA: TGTGCCAGCAGCCCGCGTTTCCCCAGGGGGCGTCAAGAGACCCAGTACTTC
CDR3: CASSPRFPRGRQETQYF
size: few
D: TRBD1
J: TRBJ2-5
V: TRBV7-2
length: 17

DNA: TGTGCCAGCAACATGGACAGAACCACAGATACGCAGTATTTT
CDR3: CASNMDRTTDTQYF
size: many
D: -
J: TRBJ2-3
V: TRBV27
length: 14

DNA: TGTGCCACCATACCGGGACAGTCGTTTCGGGAGAACATTCAGTACTTC
CDR3: CATIPGQSFRENIQYF
size: -
D: -
J: TRBJ2-4
V: TRBV24-1
length: 16

DNA: TGTGCCAGCACCGGGACAGGGTCCTACGGGCAGTACTTC
CDR3: CASTGTGSYGQYF
size: -
D: TRBD1
J: TRBJ2-7
V: TRBV28
length: 13

DNA: TGTGCCAGCAGCCATAGCCCGGGGACGGAGCAGTACTTC
CDR3: CASSHSPGTEQYF
size: -
D: -
J: TRBJ2-7
V: TRBV4-2
length: 13

DNA: TGTGCCAGCAGCTTAGTGGGGGAGAGTGGCTACACCTTC
CDR3: CASSLVGESGYTF
size: -
D: -
J: TRBJ1-2
V: TRBV11-2
length: 13

DNA: TGCAGTGCTAGAGAAATAGCGGGTAGCACAGATACGCAGTATTTT
CDR3: CSAREIAGSTDTQYF
size: -
D: TRBD2
J: TRBJ2-3
V: TRBV20-1
length: 15

DNA: TGTGCCAGCAGCCTGGACGGGGCTAGGGGACAAGAGACCCAGTACTTC
CDR3: CASSLDGARGQETQYF
size: -
D: -
J: TRBJ2-5
V: TRBV4-1
length: 16

DNA: TGCGCCAGCAGCCCGAGGGGAAGACAGGAAAACATTCAGTACTTC
CDR3: CASSPRGRQENIQYF
size: few
D: -
J: TRBJ2-4
V: TRBV5-1
length: 15

DNA: TGCAGTGCTCCGACTTGCCGGGACGGTTATGGCTACACCTTC
CDR3: CSAPTCRDGYGYTF
size: -
D: -
J: TRBJ1-2
V: TRBV20-1
length: 14

DNA: TGTGCCAGCAGCCTCGGACTAGCGGGAGGTAATGAGCAGTTCTTC
CDR3: CASSLGLAGGNEQFF
size: -
D: TRBD2
J: TRBJ2-1
V: TRBV4-2
length: 15

DNA: TGCGCCAGCAGCGCCGTTCAAAGTCACAATGAGCAGTACTTC
CDR3: CASSAVQSHNEQYF
size: -
D: -
J: TRBJ2-7
V: TRBV7-9
length: 14

DNA: TGCGCCAGCAGTGAGTGGCTAGCGGAAGGCCCTTACAATGAGCAGTTCTTC
CDR3: CASSEWLAEGPYNEQFF
size: -
D: TRBD2
J: TRBJ2-1
V: TRBV10-2
length: 17

DNA: TGTGCCAGCAGCCCAGGGGGCACCTATAATTCACCCCTCCACTTT
CDR3: CASSPGGTYNSPLHF
size: -
D: TRBD1
J: TRBJ1-6
V: TRBV7-2
length: 15

DNA: TGTACCAGCAGCTTGGGCTACCCCACAGATACGCAGTATTTT
CDR3: CTSSLGYPTDTQYF
size: -
D: -
J: TRBJ2-3
V: TRBV5-6
length: 14

DNA: TGCAGTGCCTGGACGGAGAGCTACAATGAGCAGTTCTTC
CDR3: CSAWTESYNEQFF
size: -
D: -
J: TRBJ2-1
V: TRBV20-1
length: 13

DNA: TGCGCCAGCAGCGTGCTAAGGGGAACCTACGAGCAGTACTTC
CDR3: CASSVLRGTYEQYF
size: -
D: -
J: TRBJ2-7
V: TRBV5-1
length: 14

DNA: TGTGCCTGGAGTCGAAAAGATCAGCCCCAGCATTTT
CDR3: CAWSRKDQPQHF
size: few
D: -
J: TRBJ1-5
V: TRBV30
length: 12

DNA: TGTGCCAGCAGCCAATTAGTACAGAGAGCTTCTGGGGCCAACGTCCTGACTTTC
CDR3: CASSQLVQRASGANVLTF
size: -
D: -
J: TRBJ2-6
V: TRBV16
length: 18